This paragraph reports one T cell receptor beta chain. Its binding antigen is unknown. Base qualities are not at hand, and no much larger clone is one base apart. Measured from the cysteine to the phenylalanine, the CDR3 is 14 residues long. The read is trimmed to its CDR3 DNA, 42 bases read in frame from base 1. From the germline V gene (reference sequence), CDR1 is SEHNR and CDR2 is FQNEAQ. V gives up 1 base and J gives up 4 bases, and the segment between their germline ends measures 10 bases. The same DNA, extracted from blood mononuclear cells, served for both TCR sequencing and STAT3 sequencing. TCRbeta libraries were sequenced on an Illumina MiSeq, averaging roughly 40,000 productive templates per sample. The immunoSEQ assay, which uses multiplex PCR amplification, was used to generate TCRbeta CDR3 libraries. Regarding the original processing steps: Repertoire diversity was calculated as previously defined, and values close to 0 indicated extremely monoclonal samples. The source is immuneACCESS, and TCRdb retained only in-frame sequences with V and J called. Part of the clones is not carried over; for the studies checked, unresolved V genes explain less than half of this, and the remainder is unexplained. The DNA was the basis for D and trimming; V, J and clone size are from that table. Present in this sample are 30,000 to 35,000 clones, approximately 80% of which were seen just once. Of the sample, around 30% is held by the ten largest clones.

This specimen comes from a study of STAT3 mutations in large granular lymphocyte leukemia (dated by TCRdb to between 2017 and 2020). Broadly, across the study: About half of the T-LGLL patients who underwent longitudinal sequencing carried canonical activating STAT3 mutations. One or more immunosuppressive therapy regimens were given to more than half of T-LGLL patients, and hematologic response was seen in about 36% of the treated patients. Patients with T-cell large granular lymphocyte leukemia underwent serial deep sequencing of TCRbeta CDR3 and STAT3 to reconstruct clonal hierarchy and dynamics. From an initial cohort of around 200 LGL patients, 15 to 20 representative T-LGLL cases were chosen for longitudinal sequencing of TCRbeta and STAT3. As controls, the study also included longitudinal sequencing of a couple of patients with natural killer LGL leukemia. Patients were sequenced at over 3 time points on average, with the number of samplings per patient ranging from 2 to 8. Overall study outcomes, separate from this receptor: In several patients, dominant TCR clone burden exceeded STAT3 mutant burden, suggesting STAT3 mutation arose secondarily within a pre-expanded clone. Since codominant clonotypes persisted in some patients, a small but highly pathogenic clone may have gone undetected. Every T-LGLL patient showed at least one immunodominant TCRbeta clonotype, and about half showed multiple immunodominant subclonotypes. TCR clonotype switching after therapy was observed in 6 of 18 patients, and all newly emerging clones were found to be STAT3 wild type. Linking therapy response to changes in TCR clonal burden was complicated by variable intervals between samplings and by differing treatment regimens. Because no samples were available when a clone first appeared, clonal expansion had to be inferred from samplings taken at other points.

The receptor chain draws on TRBV7-9 and TRBJ2-5; TRBD1 is a possible D gene, resting on 5 matching bases. The receptor's source is a woman in her 50s with T-cell large granular lymphocyte leukemia. Some clones in this sample may be carry-over from other donors' samples. The age is the age at diagnosis. The sequencing sample was made of peripheral blood mononuclear cells. The base sequence is TGTGCCAGCAGCTTAGGGGCAGGGTCAGAGACCCAGTACTTC. This encodes CASSLGAGSETQYF.